This note documents a single T cell receptor (beta chain) sequence. As yet, its antigen is unknown. The sample is drawn from a study of PD-1 blockade in classical Hodgkin lymphoma. For the study at large: Nivolumab 3 mg/kg was given intravenously every 2 weeks. Study observations and caveats: Similar baseline diversity was found in complete responders and newly diagnosed patients. By C4D1, diversity of CD4+ TCRs had risen significantly, whereas that of CD8+ TCRs had not. When nivolumab was started under 1 year after ASCT, patients were excluded.

The time point denotes: cycle 4 day 1 (C4D1), after 6 weeks of nivolumab. Every single patient, without exception, relapsed after autologous stem cell transplantation, and brentuximab vedotin exposure varied. Thawed PBMCs yielded CD4+ T cells through magnetic negative selection. Trimming pared 5 bases from V and 2 bases from J, leaving 16 bases between. CDR3 length: 16 amino acids. Germline V CDR1 and CDR2: SGHTA, FQGTGA. Generated by immunoSEQ multiplex PCR, the TCRdb table keeps only in-frame clones and is missing some. The sample carries about 13,000 clones, about four fifths recorded once. J is TRBJ2-1 and V is TRBV7-3; tentative D call: TRBD2 (6 bases). This sample comprised CD4+ T cells from blood, obtained before the fourth cycle of nivolumab. This clonotype originated in a human donor with classical Hodgkin lymphoma. In DNA, the CDR3 is TGTGCCAGCAGCCACGGAGGCGGAGGGACCTACAATGAGCAGTTCTTC. Its protein is CASSHGGGGTYNEQFF. Full variable domain (missing parts from reference TRBV7-3 and TRBJ2-1): GAGVSQTPSNKVTEKGKYVELRCDPISGHTALYWYRQSLGQGPEFLIYFQGTGAADDSGLPNDRFFAVRPEGSVSTLKIQRTERGDSAVYLCASSHGGGGTYNEQFFGPGTRLTVL.